One and the same sample provided the 19 T cell receptor beta chains below, sequenced in a study of OX40 agonist ivuxolimab in advanced cancers. Assay used: immunoSEQ multiplex PCR; TCRdb lists only in-frame clones, some missing. The data contain under 75,000 clones, around 88% of them singletons. Sequenced material: CD4+ or CD8+ T cells sorted from blood, taken in a trial of the OX40 agonist ivuxolimab. These receptors originate from an adult with an advanced solid tumor such as melanoma, head and neck, liver or kidney cancer.

V is TRBV11-2 and J is TRBJ1-1; the match to TRBD1 covers 7 bases. Germline V lookup: CDR1 SGHAT, CDR2 FQNNGV. The V and J ends lost 2 bases and 1 base, in that order; junction bases with no gene match: 13. The CDR3 loop spans 18 amino acids. Here the CDR3 DNA reads TGTGCCAGCAGCTTATCAGGGGTACGGGACAGTGGGAACACTGAAGCTTTCTTT. Its protein product is CASSLSGVRDSGNTEAFF.

J is TRBJ1-2 and V is TRBV18; 9 bases align to TRBD1. V trimming: 3 bases; J trimming: 7 bases; junction bases outside the gene matches: 3. Germline values: CDR1 KGHSH, CDR2 LQKENI. There are 13 residues in the CDR3. The CDR3 protein is CASSPGQGFGYTF. Here the CDR3 DNA reads TGTGCCAGCTCACCGGGACAGGGATTTGGCTACACCTTC.

This clone has more than one count but fewer than ten. This sequence joins TRBV11-3 and TRBJ2-5, with D perhaps TRBD1 or TRBD2 (5 bases each). The CDR3 runs to 14 residues. Germline values: CDR1 SGHNT, CDR2 YENEEA. Trimming cost V 0 bases and J 7 bases, with 12 bases left between them. In DNA form, the CDR3 reads TGTGCCAGCAGCTTAGATCCAGTGAGGGGGACCCAGTACTTC. Its translation is CASSLDPVRGTQYF.

This chain uses TRBV21-1 with TRBJ2-7; the tabulated D call, TRBD1, remains unverified against the DNA. TRBV21-1 represents a pseudogene. This CDR3 is built from 14 residues. The CDR3: CASSPRDPQGEQYF. The CDR3 DNA reads TGTGCCAGCAGCCCCCGGGACCCCCAGGGGGAGCAGTACTTC.

The chain couples TRBV2 to TRBJ1-5; D gene unclear. The CDR3 length is 12 residues. Germline loops: CDR1 SNHLY, CDR2 FYNNEI. The V gene lost 3 bases and the J gene lost 6 bases, with 6 bases spanning the gap. CDR3 nucleotide sequence: TGTGCCAGCAGTGATGGGGTTCAGCCCCAGCATTTT. Translating gives CASSDGVQPQHF. The full variable domain, its missing parts supplied by reference TRBV2 and TRBJ1-5, is EPEVTQTPSHQVTQMGQEVILRCVPISNHLYFYWYRQILGQKVEFLVSFYNNEISEKSEIFDDQFSVERPDGSNFTLKIRSTKLEDSAMYFCASSDGVQPQHFGDGTRLSIL.

V usage is TRBV7-2 and J usage is TRBJ1-1; D unresolved. V lost 7 bases and J 1 base, leaving 7 bases between the germline ends. CDR1 SGHTA and CDR2 FQGNSA come from the germline V gene. This CDR3 is 12 amino acids long. The CDR3 reads CASNMANTEAFF. The CDR3 DNA sequence: TGTGCCAGCAATATGGCGAACACTGAAGCTTTCTTT.

This chain connects TRBV4-2 to TRBJ2-3, with 11 nucleotides matching TRBD2. This CDR3 spans 17 amino acids. Germline V gene data show CDR1 as LGHNA and CDR2 as YNFKEQ. Trimming at V came to 0 bases and at J to 0 bases, leaving 2 bases not matched to a gene. The CDR3 spells CASSQETSGTSTDTQYF. CDR3 DNA sequence: TGTGCCAGCAGCCAAGAGACTAGCGGGACTAGCACAGATACGCAGTATTTT.

This rearrangement joins TRBV6-1 to TRBJ1-5, with a tentative D call TRBD1 (6 bases). Between the trimmed V and J ends, which lost 7 bases and 5 bases, there was a span of 12 bases. There are 13 residues in the CDR3. CDR1 is MNHNS, CDR2 SASEGT, per germline. CDR3 sequence: CASTENRDQPQHF. CDR3 bases: TGTGCCAGCACGGAGAACAGGGATCAGCCCCAGCATTTT.

This clone was seen a handful of times. The rearrangement uses TRBV19 and TRBJ1-2; the match to TRBD1 covers 10 bases. V shed 8 bases, J shed 4 bases, and the junction held 13 bases outside the gene matches. This CDR3 has 16 amino acids. Germline CDR1 and CDR2: LNHDA and SQIVND (reference sequence). The CDR3 DNA follows: TGTGCCAGTCTCCGGGACAGGGGTTCATTTGGCTATGGCTACACCTTC. It translates to CASLRDRGSFGYGYTF.

This clone was counted a few times. The chain recombines TRBV28 with TRBJ2-7; 14 bases are shared with TRBD2. The V gene's germline CDR1 is MDHEN and CDR2 SYDVKM. V shed 5 bases, J shed 6 bases, and the junction held 3 bases outside the gene matches. The CDR3 is made up of 14 amino acids. DNA of the CDR3: TGTGCCAGCAGTCCGGGACTAGCGGGAGCCGAGCAGTACTTC. It encodes CASSPGLAGAEQYF.

This clone was counted a few times. V is TRBV30 and J is TRBJ1-1; D remains unclear. The CDR3 length is 10 residues. V was pared by 4 bases and J by 3 bases, with 3 bases between. Germline CDR1 and CDR2: GTSNPN and SVGIG (reference sequence). The CDR3 here is CAWIDTEAFF. As DNA, the CDR3 is TGTGCCTGGATTGACACTGAAGCTTTCTTT.

The rearrangement joins TRBV5-6 to TRBJ1-2; 9 nucleotides match TRBD1. This CDR3 has 18 amino acids. CDR1 SGHDT and CDR2 YYEEEE come from the germline V gene. The junction had 9 bases not matched to a gene; V was cut back by 0 bases and J by 0 bases. Here the CDR3 DNA reads TGTGCCAGCAGCTTGGAGCGTGGACAGGGGCTCGCTAACTATGGCTACACCTTC. Amino acid sequence: CASSLERGQGLANYGYTF.

The rearrangement uses TRBV6-4 and TRBJ1-1; D possibly corresponds to TRBD1 (6 bases). With 8 bases removed from V and 3 bases from J, the gap between germline ends came to 13 bases. The germline gives CDR1 MRHNA, CDR2 SNTAGT. The CDR3 is 13 residues long. The CDR3 sequence is CASRRGWDTEAFF. In DNA, the CDR3 is TGTGCCAGCCGCAGGGGATGGGACACTGAAGCTTTCTTT.

The chain is built from TRBV15 and TRBJ2-1; possibly TRBD1 for D (7 bases). Germline CDR1 and CDR2: LNHNV and YYDKDF (reference sequence). V was clipped by 8 bases and J by 9 bases, with 14 bases between them. The CDR3 runs to 12 residues. As DNA, the CDR3 is TGTGCCACCCAGGGGGGAGAGGTTGAGCAGTTCTTC. Its translation is CATQGGEVEQFF.

This clone has only one observation. The chain uses TRBV11-2 and TRBJ2-7; TRBD2 matches 7 bases. The junction had 9 bases not matched to a gene; V was cut back by 5 bases and J by 5 bases. The length of the CDR3 is 14 residues. Germline CDR1 reads SGHAT; CDR2 reads FQNNGV. CDR3 protein: CASSNRLAANEQYF. For the CDR3, the DNA is TGTGCCAGCAGCAACAGACTAGCTGCCAACGAGCAGTACTTC.

This chain uses TRBV11-2 with TRBJ2-7; tentative D call: TRBD1 (6 bases). The CDR3 spans 12 residues. The germline V and J ends were trimmed by 3 bases and 8 bases, with 11 bases remaining between them. Germline-derived CDR1 and CDR2 are SGHAT and FQNNGV. This chain's CDR3 is CASSFDRTQQYF. CDR3 DNA sequence: TGTGCCAGCAGCTTTGACAGGACGCAGCAGTACTTC.

This chain connects TRBV5-1 to TRBJ2-2; TRBD2 matches at 9 bases. The CDR3 contains 16 residues. J lost 6 bases, V lost 0 bases, and 6 bases had no gene match. Germline CDR1 is SGHRS and CDR2 is YFSETQ. The CDR3 spells CASSLGVAGVSGELFF. The CDR3 DNA is TGCGCCAGCAGCTTGGGGGTAGCGGGAGTGTCCGGGGAGCTGTTTTTT. Full variable domain (remainder filled in from reference TRBV5-1 and TRBJ2-2): KAGVTQTPRYLIKTRGQQVTLSCSPISGHRSVSWYQQTPGQGLQFLFEYFSETQRNKGNFPGRFSGRQFSNSRSEMNVSTLELGDSALYLCASSLGVAGVSGELFFGEGSRLTVL.

The chain joins TRBV6-6 to TRBJ1-2; D may be TRBD1 (5 bases). Trimming stripped 6 bases from V and 5 bases from J, with 16 bases between. There are 14 residues in the CDR3. CDR1 and CDR2 (germline): MNHNY, SVGAGI (reference sequence). DNA for the CDR3: TGTGCCAGCAGCGGGGGGAAGGCGGGGTATGGCTACACCTTC. Translated, it gives CASSGGKAGYGYTF.

There are a few counts of this clone. This sequence joins TRBV4-1 and TRBJ2-7; 9 bases are shared with TRBD1. CDR1 and CDR2 (germline): MGHRA, YSYEKL. V shed 10 bases and J 7 bases; nucleotides not matched to a gene: 11. The CDR3 loop spans 13 amino acids. The CDR3 spells CATRGTGRGEQYF. CDR3 coding DNA: TGCGCCACCCGAGGGACAGGGAGGGGTGAGCAGTACTTC.